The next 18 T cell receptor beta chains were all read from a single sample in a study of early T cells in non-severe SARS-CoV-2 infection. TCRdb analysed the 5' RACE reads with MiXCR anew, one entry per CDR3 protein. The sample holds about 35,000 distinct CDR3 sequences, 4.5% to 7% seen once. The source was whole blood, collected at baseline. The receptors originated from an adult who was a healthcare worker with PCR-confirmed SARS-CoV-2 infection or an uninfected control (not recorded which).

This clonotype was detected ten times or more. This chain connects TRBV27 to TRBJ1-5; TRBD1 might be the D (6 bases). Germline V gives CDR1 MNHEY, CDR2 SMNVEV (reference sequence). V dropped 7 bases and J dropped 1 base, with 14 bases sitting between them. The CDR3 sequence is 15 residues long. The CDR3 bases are TGTGCCAGCACCAATACAGGGTTCAGCAATCAGCCCCAGCATTTT. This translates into CASTNTGFSNQPQHF.

The CDR3 is CASSQSEGNQPQHF. In nucleotides, the CDR3 is TGTGCCAGCTCACAATCTGAGGGCAATCAGCCCCAGCATTTT. The chain joins TRBV18 to TRBJ1-5; D not resolved. Germline V gene lookup returns CDR1 KGHSH and CDR2 LQKENI. V gave up 4 bases and J gave up 2 bases, with 9 bases separating them. This CDR3 is built from 14 residues.

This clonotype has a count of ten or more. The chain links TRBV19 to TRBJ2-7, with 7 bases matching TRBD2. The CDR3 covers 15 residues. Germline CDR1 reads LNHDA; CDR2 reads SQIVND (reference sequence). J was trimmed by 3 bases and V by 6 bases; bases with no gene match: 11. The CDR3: CASRAGGRADYEQYF. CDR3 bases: TGTGCCAGTAGAGCCGGGGGGAGGGCGGACTACGAGCAGTACTTC.

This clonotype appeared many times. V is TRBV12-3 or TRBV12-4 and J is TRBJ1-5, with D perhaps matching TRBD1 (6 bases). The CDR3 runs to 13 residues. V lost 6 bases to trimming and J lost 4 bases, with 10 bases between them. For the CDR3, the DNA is TGTGCCAGCAGATCAGGGGTGAATCAGCCCCAGCATTTT. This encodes CASRSGVNQPQHF.

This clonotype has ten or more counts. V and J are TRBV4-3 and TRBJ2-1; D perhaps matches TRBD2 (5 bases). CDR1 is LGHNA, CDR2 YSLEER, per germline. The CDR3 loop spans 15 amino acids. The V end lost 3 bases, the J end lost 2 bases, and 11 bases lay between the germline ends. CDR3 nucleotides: TGCGCCAGCAGCCACGGTACAGCGGCCTACAATGAGCAGTTCTTC. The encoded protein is CASSHGTAAYNEQFF.

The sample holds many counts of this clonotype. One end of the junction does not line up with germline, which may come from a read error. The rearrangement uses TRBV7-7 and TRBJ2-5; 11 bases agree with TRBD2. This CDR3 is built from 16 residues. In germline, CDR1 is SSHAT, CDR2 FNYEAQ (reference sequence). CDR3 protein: CASSLATSGGQETQYF. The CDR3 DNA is TGTGCTAGCAGCTTAGCAACTAGCGGGGGCCAAGAGACCCAGTACTTC.

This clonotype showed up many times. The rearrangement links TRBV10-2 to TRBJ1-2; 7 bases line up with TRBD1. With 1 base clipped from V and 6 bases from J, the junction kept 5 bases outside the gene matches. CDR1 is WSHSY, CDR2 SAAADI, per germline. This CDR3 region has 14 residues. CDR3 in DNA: TGCGCCAGCAGTGAGTACGGCACAGGGGATGGCTACACCTTC. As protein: CASSEYGTGDGYTF.

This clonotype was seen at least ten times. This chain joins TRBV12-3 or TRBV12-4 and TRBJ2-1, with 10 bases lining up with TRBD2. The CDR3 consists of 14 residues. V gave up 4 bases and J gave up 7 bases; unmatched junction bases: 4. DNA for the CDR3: TGTGCCAGCAGTTGGGCAGCGGGAGGGAATGAGCAGTTCTTC. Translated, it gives CASSWAAGGNEQFF.

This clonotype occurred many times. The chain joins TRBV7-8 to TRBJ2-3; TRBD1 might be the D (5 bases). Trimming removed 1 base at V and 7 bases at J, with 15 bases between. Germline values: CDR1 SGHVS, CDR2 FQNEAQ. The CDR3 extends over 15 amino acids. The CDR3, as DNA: TGTGCCAGCAGCTTAGAGGGGTTCTCTATAAATACGCAGTATTTT. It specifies CASSLEGFSINTQYF.

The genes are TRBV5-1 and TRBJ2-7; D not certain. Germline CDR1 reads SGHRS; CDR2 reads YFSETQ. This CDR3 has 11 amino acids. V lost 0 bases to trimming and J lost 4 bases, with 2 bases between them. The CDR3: CASSLEYEQYF. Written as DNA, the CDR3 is TGCGCCAGCAGCTTGGAGTACGAGCAGTACTTC.

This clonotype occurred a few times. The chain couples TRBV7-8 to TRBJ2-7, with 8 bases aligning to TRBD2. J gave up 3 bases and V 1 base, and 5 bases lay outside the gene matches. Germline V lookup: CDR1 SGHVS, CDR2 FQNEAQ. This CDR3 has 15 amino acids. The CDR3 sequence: CASSLVGSGNYEQYF. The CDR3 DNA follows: TGTGCCAGCAGCTTAGTGGGTAGCGGGAACTACGAGCAGTACTTC. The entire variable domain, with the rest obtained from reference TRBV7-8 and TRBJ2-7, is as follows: GAGVSQSPRYKVAKRGQDVALRCDPISGHVSLFWYQQALGQGPEFLTYFQNEAQLDKSGLPSDRFFAERPEGSVSTLKIQRTQQEDSAVYLCASSLVGSGNYEQYFGPGTRLTVT.

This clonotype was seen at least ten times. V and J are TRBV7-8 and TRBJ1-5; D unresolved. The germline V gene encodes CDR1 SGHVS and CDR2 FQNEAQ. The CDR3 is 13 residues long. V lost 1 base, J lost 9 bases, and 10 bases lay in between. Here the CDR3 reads CASSLEGPRPQHF. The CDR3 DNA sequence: TGTGCCAGCAGCTTAGAAGGCCCCAGGCCCCAGCATTTT.

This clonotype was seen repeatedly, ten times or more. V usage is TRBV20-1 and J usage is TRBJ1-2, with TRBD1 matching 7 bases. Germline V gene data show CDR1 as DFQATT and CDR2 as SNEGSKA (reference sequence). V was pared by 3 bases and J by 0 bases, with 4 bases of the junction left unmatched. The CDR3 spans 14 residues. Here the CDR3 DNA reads TGCAGTGCTAGCGGACAGGCAGCTAACTATGGCTACACCTTC. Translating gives CSASGQAANYGYTF.

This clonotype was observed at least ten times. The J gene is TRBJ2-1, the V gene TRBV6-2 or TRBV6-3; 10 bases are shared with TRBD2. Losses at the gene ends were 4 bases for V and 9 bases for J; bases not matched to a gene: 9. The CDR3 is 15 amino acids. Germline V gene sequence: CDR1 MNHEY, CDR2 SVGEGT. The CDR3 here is CASSSQRGGRGEQFF. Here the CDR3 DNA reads TGTGCCAGCAGTTCCCAGCGGGGGGGCCGTGGTGAGCAGTTCTTC.

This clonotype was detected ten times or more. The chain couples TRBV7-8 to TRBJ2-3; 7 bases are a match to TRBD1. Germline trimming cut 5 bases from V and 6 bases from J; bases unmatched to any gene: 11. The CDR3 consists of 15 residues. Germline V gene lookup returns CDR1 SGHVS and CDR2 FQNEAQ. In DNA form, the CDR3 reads TGTGCCAGCAGCCTTATACAGGGGTTCACCGATACGCAGTATTTT. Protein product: CASSLIQGFTDTQYF.

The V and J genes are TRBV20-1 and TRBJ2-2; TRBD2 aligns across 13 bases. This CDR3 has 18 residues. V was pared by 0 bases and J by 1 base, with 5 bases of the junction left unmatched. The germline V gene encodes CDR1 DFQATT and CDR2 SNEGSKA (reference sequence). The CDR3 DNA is TGCAGTGCTAGAGATCGGGGACTAGCGGGGAAGAACACCGGGGAGCTGTTTTTT. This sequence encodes CSARDRGLAGKNTGELFF.

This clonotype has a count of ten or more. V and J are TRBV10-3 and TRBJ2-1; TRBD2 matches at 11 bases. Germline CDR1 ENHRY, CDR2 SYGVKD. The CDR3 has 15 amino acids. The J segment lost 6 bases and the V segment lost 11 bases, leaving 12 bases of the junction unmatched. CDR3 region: CAAAGSSGRANEQFF. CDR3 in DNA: TGTGCCGCCGCCGGGAGTAGCGGGAGGGCCAATGAGCAGTTCTTC.

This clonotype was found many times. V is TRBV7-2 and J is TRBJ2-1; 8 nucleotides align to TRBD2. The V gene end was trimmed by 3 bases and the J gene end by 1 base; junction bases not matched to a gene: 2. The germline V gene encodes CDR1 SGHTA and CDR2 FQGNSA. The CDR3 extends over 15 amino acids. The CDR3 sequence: CASSLSGRSYNEQFF. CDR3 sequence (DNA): TGTGCCAGCAGCTTGAGCGGGAGATCCTACAATGAGCAGTTCTTC.